Below, 14 T cell receptor beta chains from the same sample are listed, as sequenced in a study of chemoradiotherapy in HPV16-positive cancers. Profiling relied on immunoSEQ multiplex PCR, and the TCRdb table lists in-frame clones only, not all of them. The sample consists of approximately 2,800 clones, around four fifths of them appearing once. Sequences were derived from blood, sampled from a patient who underwent chemoradiotherapy. The receptors were gathered from a human donor with HPV-associated anogenital cancer.

The chain combines TRBV15 with TRBJ1-1, with 7 nucleotides matching TRBD1. Per germline, CDR1 LNHNV and CDR2 YYDKDF (reference sequence). CDR3 length: 15 residues. J lost 8 bases, V lost 3 bases, and 12 bases had no gene match. CDR3: CATSSAGQQNSEAFF. In nucleotides, the CDR3 is TGTGCCACCAGCAGTGCGGGACAGCAGAACAGCGAAGCTTTCTTT.

The V call is TRBV29-1, the J call TRBJ2-7; D unclear. V lost 5 bases and J lost 3, with 14 bases in between. This CDR3 is built from 13 residues. Looked up from germline, CDR1 is SQVTM and CDR2 is ANQGSEA. The CDR3 loop is CSVRPSNNYEQYF. CDR3 sequence (DNA): TGCAGCGTTCGCCCCTCAAATAACTACGAGCAGTACTTC.

This clone was observed a few times. The V and J genes are TRBV5-1 and TRBJ2-1, with 8 bases matching TRBD2. The CDR3 is 14 residues long. Germline-derived CDR1 and CDR2 are SGHRS and YFSETQ. The ends lost 5 bases at V and 9 bases at J; junction bases unmatched: 10. The CDR3 is CASRVDSGIGEQFF. The CDR3 coding sequence is TGCGCCAGCAGGGTGGATAGCGGGATAGGTGAGCAGTTCTTC.

The J gene is TRBJ1-6, the V gene TRBV13; a possible D gene is TRBD1 (6 bases). Trimming stripped 2 bases from V and 12 bases from J, with 17 bases between. Germline V CDR1 and CDR2: PRHDT, FYEKMQ (reference sequence). This CDR3 region has 15 residues. CDR3 protein: CASSLSGAGRLPLHF. As DNA, the CDR3 is TGTGCCAGCAGCTTATCGGGGGCAGGGCGTTTACCCCTCCACTTT.

This chain connects TRBV7-2 to TRBJ2-1; D possibly matches TRBD1 or TRBD2 (5 bases each). Germline CDR1 reads SGHTA; CDR2 reads FQGNSA. The CDR3 contains 16 residues. The V end was cut by 5 bases, the J end by 1 base, with 15 bases between. CDR3 protein: CASSATGTQSYNEQFF. CDR3 nucleotide sequence: TGTGCCAGCAGCGCAACCGGGACGCAGTCCTACAATGAGCAGTTCTTC.

Written as DNA, the CDR3 is TGTGCCAGCTCACCTCGGAGCCAGCGTCAAAAGCAGTTCTTC. Translated, it gives CASSPRSQRQKQFF. The chain is built from TRBV18 and TRBJ2-1, with unresolved D. V was trimmed by 3 bases and J by 11 bases, leaving 17 bases between them. The CDR3 spans 14 residues. From germline, CDR1 is KGHSH and CDR2 LQKENI.

This chain uses TRBV5-4 with TRBJ1-4; the D gene is possibly TRBD1 (5 bases). Trimming took 4 bases from V and 3 from J, leaving 10 bases between them. CDR1 is SGHNT, CDR2 YYREEE, per germline (reference sequence). The CDR3 has 14 amino acids. The CDR3 coding sequence is TGTGCCAGCAGCGCGGACATTTCTAATGAAAAACTGTTTTTT. Protein product: CASSADISNEKLFF. Combining the CDR3 with reference TRBV5-4 and TRBJ1-4 gives the whole variable domain ETGVTQSPTHLIKTRGQQVTLRCSSQSGHNTVSWYQQALGQGPQFIFQYYREEENGRGNFPPRFSGLQFPNYSSELNVNALELDDSALYLCASSADISNEKLFFGSGTQLSVL.

The chain recombines TRBV7-9 with TRBJ1-2; tentatively, D is TRBD1 (5 bases). Deletions cut 1 base from V and 4 bases from J, with 13 bases between. CDR1 and CDR2 (germline): SEHNR, FQNEAQ (reference sequence). This CDR3 contains 15 residues. The CDR3 loop reads CASSLGAGHGYGYTF. CDR3 sequence (DNA): TGTGCCAGCAGCTTAGGGGCAGGGCATGGCTATGGCTACACCTTC.

This rearrangement joins TRBV6-5 to TRBJ1-5; possible D gene TRBD1, 6 bases. Germline CDR1 and CDR2: MNHEY and SVGAGI. The CDR3 is 13 residues long. Trimming pared 6 bases from V and 7 bases from J, leaving 13 bases between. The CDR3 DNA reads TGTGCCAGCAGCACCCTGGGGGCACAGCCCCAGCATTTT. This encodes CASSTLGAQPQHF.

This sequence joins TRBV5-1 and TRBJ2-3, with 7 bases fitting TRBD2. V shed 0 bases and J 2 bases; nucleotides not matched to a gene: 12. Germline CDR1 SGHRS, CDR2 YFSETQ. The CDR3 sequence is 18 residues long. Here the CDR3 reads CASSLGSSGPLFTDTQYF. The CDR3 DNA follows: TGCGCCAGCAGCTTGGGTTCTAGCGGCCCGCTTTTCACAGATACGCAGTATTTT.

CDR3 coding DNA: TGTGCCAGCAGCCAAGACAGGGGGTCCTATAATTCACCCCTCCACTTT. It translates to CASSQDRGSYNSPLHF. This rearrangement joins TRBV14 to TRBJ1-6; 7 nucleotides match TRBD1. The CDR3 contains 16 residues. After removal of 0 bases from V and 1 base from J, the junction contained 0 bases not matched to a gene. CDR1 and CDR2 from the germline V gene are SGHDN and FVKESK. The variable domain in full, with the rest retrieved from reference TRBV14 and TRBJ1-6, is EAGVTQFPSHSVIEKGQTVTLRCDPISGHDNLYWYRRVMGKEIKFLLHFVKESKQDESGMPNNRFLAERTGGTYSTLKVQPAELEDSGVYFCASSQDRGSYNSPLHFGNGTRLTVT.

This clone was seen just once. This CDR3 reads CASSVGPSSADTQYF. Written as DNA, the CDR3 is TGTGCCAGCAGCGTAGGCCCTAGCAGCGCAGATACGCAGTATTTT. J is TRBJ2-3 and V is TRBV9; the D gene is possibly TRBD2 (5 bases). CDR1 SGDLS and CDR2 YYNGEE come from the germline V gene. CDR3 length equals 15 residues. Trimming stripped 0 bases from V and 4 bases from J, with 12 bases between.

The table lists this clone with a few counts. The chain couples TRBV19 to TRBJ1-6; no clear D gene. Trimming shortened V by 6 bases and J by 7 bases, and 13 bases separated the two germline ends. CDR3 length: 14 residues. The germline V gene has CDR1 LNHDA and CDR2 SQIVND (reference sequence). DNA for the CDR3: TGTGCCAGTAGCTGGGGAAGTCGGAATTCACCCCTCCACTTT. This encodes CASSWGSRNSPLHF.

The genes are TRBV2 and TRBJ1-2; no definite D call. Germline assignment: CDR1 SNHLY and CDR2 FYNNEI. The CDR3 contains 12 residues. Trimming took off 7 bases at V and 4 bases at J, with 10 bases between the two ends. CDR3 nucleotide sequence: TGTGCCAGCAACCCCCCGGCCTATGGCTACACCTTC. Protein: CASNPPAYGYTF. The full variable domain, with the rest looked up from reference TRBV2 and TRBJ1-2, is EPEVTQTPSHQVTQMGQEVILRCVPISNHLYFYWYRQILGQKVEFLVSFYNNEISEKSEIFDDQFSVERPDGSNFTLKIRSTKLEDSAMYFCASNPPAYGYTFGSGTRLTVV.